Presented here are 30 T cell receptor beta chains from one specimen sequenced in a study of identical twins. TCRdb independently ran MiXCR on the 5' RACE reads; one entry per CDR3 protein. The sample shows fewer than 550,000 distinct CDR3 sequences, about 15% of them seen only once. This sample also belongs to another study, concerning yellow fever vaccine responses in identical twins.

The source material was CD4+ T cells sorted from blood. These receptors were collected from a young woman in good health.

This chain connects TRBV4-1 to TRBJ1-2; D is ambiguous. This CDR3 region has 14 residues. The germline gives CDR1 MGHRA, CDR2 YSYEKL. V was cut by 0 bases and J by 8 bases, with 13 bases left in between. The CDR3 DNA sequence: TGCGCCAGCAGCCAAGATTCTGGGGTTAGCGGCTACACCTTC. Its protein is CASSQDSGVSGYTF.

The rearrangement uses TRBV6-5 and TRBJ2-7, with D perhaps being TRBD1 or TRBD2 (5 bases each). The CDR3 loop spans 13 amino acids. Per germline, CDR1 MNHEY and CDR2 SVGAGI. V lost 2 bases to trimming and J lost 3 bases, with 8 bases between them. CDR3 DNA: TGTGCCAGCAGTTACGGGACCAACTACGAGCAGTACGTC. Residues: CASSYGTNYEQYV.

This chain joins TRBV7-2 and TRBJ2-7; D might be TRBD2 (6 bases). Germline CDR1 is SGHTA and CDR2 is FQGNSA. The CDR3 sequence is 13 residues long. Between the trimmed V and J ends, which lost 1 base and 7 bases, there was a span of 11 bases. Here the CDR3 DNA reads TGTGCCAGCAGCTTAGTTCACGGAGGGGAGCAGTACTTC. Its translation is CASSLVHGGEQYF.

For the CDR3, the DNA is TGTGCCAGCAGCGGGGGGCATCAAGAGACCCAGTACTTC. Encoded protein: CASSGGHQETQYF. This chain connects TRBV11-2 to TRBJ2-5; D might be TRBD1 or TRBD2, each matching 6 bases. The CDR3 covers 13 residues. Looked up from germline, CDR1 is SGHAT and CDR2 is FQNNGV. Trimming removed 5 bases at V and 2 bases at J, with 9 bases between.

This chain joins TRBV24-1 and TRBJ2-2; perhaps TRBD2 as D (6 bases). V shed 4 bases and J shed 1 base, with 15 bases lying between them. CDR1 is KGHDR and CDR2 is SFDVKD in the germline V gene. The CDR3 is made up of 17 amino acids. The CDR3, as DNA: TGTGCCACCAGTGACCCGACGGTAGCGGTGAACACCGGGGAGCTGTTTTTT. Translation: CATSDPTVAVNTGELFF.

The rearrangement links TRBV12-3 or TRBV12-4 to TRBJ2-1, with 10 bases matching TRBD1. The CDR3 has 17 amino acids. The ends lost 6 bases at V and 6 bases at J; junction bases unmatched: 14. The CDR3 coding sequence is TGTGCCAGCAGCTCCGGACAGGGGGAAAAGGGATTCAATGAGCAGTTCTTC. Translated: CASSSGQGEKGFNEQFF.

The chain uses TRBV4-1 and TRBJ2-3; 11 bases match TRBD2. Germline trimming cut 2 bases from V and 5 bases from J; bases unmatched to any gene: 6. Germline assignment: CDR1 MGHRA and CDR2 YSYEKL. The CDR3 consists of 16 residues. DNA of the CDR3: TGCGCCAGCAGCCAAAATTTAGGACTAGCGGGAGATACGCAGTATTTT. Its translation: CASSQNLGLAGDTQYF.

This chain links TRBV6-1 with TRBJ2-1, with TRBD2 matching 10 bases. The CDR3 consists of 14 residues. V was clipped by 7 bases and J by 5 bases; unmatched bases: 5. CDR1 is MNHNS and CDR2 is SASEGT in the germline V gene. The CDR3 DNA reads as TGTGCCAGCAAGCGGGGGGGCTGGGACAATGAGCAGTTCTTC. As protein: CASKRGGWDNEQFF.

This clonotype was seen ten or more times. The V gene is TRBV9, the J gene TRBJ1-1, with D perhaps TRBD1 (5 bases). The CDR3 covers 15 residues. V was cut by 0 bases and J by 1 base, with 10 bases left in between. From germline, CDR1 is SGDLS and CDR2 YYNGEE. The CDR3 region has the DNA TGTGCCAGCAGCGTAGGACCCACAGGGAACACTGAAGCTTTCTTT. This encodes CASSVGPTGNTEAFF.

The chain couples TRBV5-1 to TRBJ1-2; D is unclear. Germline CDR1 is SGHRS and CDR2 is YFSETQ. V shed 6 bases and J shed 1 base, with 22 bases lying between them. This CDR3 has 17 residues. The CDR3 here is CASNHLREISYNYGYTF. The CDR3 DNA sequence: TGCGCCAGCAACCACCTCCGGGAAATCTCTTATAACTATGGCTACACCTTC. The whole variable domain, filled in from reference TRBV5-1 and TRBJ1-2, reads KAGVTQTPRYLIKTRGQQVTLSCSPISGHRSVSWYQQTPGQGLQFLFEYFSETQRNKGNFPGRFSGRQFSNSRSEMNVSTLELGDSALYLCASNHLREISYNYGYTFGSGTRLTVV.

In this sample, this clonotype turned up a few times. V gene TRBV9 combines with J gene TRBJ1-5, with D unclear. The germline V gene encodes CDR1 SGDLS and CDR2 YYNGEE. With 4 bases removed from V and 0 bases from J, the gap between germline ends came to 11 bases. This CDR3 spans 15 amino acids. CDR3 in DNA: TGTGCCAGCAGCCAAGGACCGAATAGCAATCAGCCCCAGCATTTT. Residues: CASSQGPNSNQPQHF.

This clonotype was picked up many times. The chain is built from TRBV5-1 and TRBJ2-7, with TRBD2 matching 7 bases. Germline trimming cut 5 bases from V and 4 bases from J; bases unmatched to any gene: 6. Looked up from germline, CDR1 is SGHRS and CDR2 is YFSETQ. The CDR3 loop spans 13 amino acids. CDR3 nucleotide sequence: TGCGCCAGCAGGGCTAGCGGCGGTTACGAGCAGTACTTC. Protein: CASRASGGYEQYF. The complete variable domain, with remaining parts taken from reference TRBV5-1 and TRBJ2-7, reads KAGVTQTPRYLIKTRGQQVTLSCSPISGHRSVSWYQQTPGQGLQFLFEYFSETQRNKGNFPGRFSGRQFSNSRSEMNVSTLELGDSALYLCASRASGGYEQYFGPGTRLTVT.

V usage is TRBV18 and J usage is TRBJ2-3; TRBD1 is a possible D gene (5 bases). Germline loops: CDR1 KGHSH, CDR2 LQKENI. The V end lost 2 bases, the J end lost 0 bases, and 9 bases lay between the germline ends. This CDR3 is built from 15 residues. The CDR3 DNA sequence: TGTGCCAGCTCACCAGAAGGGGTCAGCACAGATACGCAGTATTTT. Protein product: CASSPEGVSTDTQYF.

This clonotype came up a few times. The J gene is TRBJ2-1, the V gene TRBV15, with TRBD2 identical over 9 bases. Germline V CDR1 and CDR2: LNHNV, YYDKDF (reference sequence). The CDR3 sequence is 15 residues long. Trimming took 0 bases from V and 9 from J; bases not matched to a gene: 6. CDR3 sequence: CATSRDKAGGREQFF. DNA for the CDR3: TGTGCCACCAGCAGAGATAAGGCGGGGGGGCGTGAGCAGTTCTTC.

In this sample, this clonotype turned up a few times. The chain recombines TRBV20-1 with TRBJ1-2; D call uncertain. The germline V gene encodes CDR1 DFQATT and CDR2 SNEGSKA (reference sequence). This CDR3 comprises 10 residues. V was cut by 3 bases and J by 8 bases, with 7 bases left in between. This chain's CDR3 is CSARYEGYTF. CDR3 in DNA: TGCAGTGCTAGGTACGAAGGCTACACCTTC.

This clonotype was recorded only once. This chain connects TRBV2 to TRBJ2-1, with 15 bases matching TRBD2. Germline CDR1 reads SNHLY; CDR2 reads FYNNEI. The V gene end was trimmed by 6 bases and the J gene end by 7 bases; junction bases not matched to a gene: 4. CDR3 length equals 15 residues. The CDR3 here is CASRGGTSGGNEQFF. The CDR3, as DNA: TGTGCCAGCAGGGGAGGGACTAGCGGGGGGAATGAGCAGTTCTTC.

The gene calls are TRBV5-1 and TRBJ2-7, with 11 bases fitting TRBD1. The CDR3 sequence is 12 residues long. Trimming took 7 bases from V and 6 from J; bases not matched to a gene: 3. Germline CDR1 and CDR2: SGHRS and YFSETQ. CDR3 in amino acids: CASGQGAREQYF. CDR3 DNA: TGCGCCAGCGGACAGGGGGCGCGCGAGCAGTACTTC.

This clonotype occurred a few times. This chain uses TRBV7-2 with TRBJ2-7; the match to TRBD2 covers 7 bases. Looked up from germline, CDR1 is SGHTA and CDR2 is FQGNSA. The CDR3 runs 15 residues. With V trimmed by 0 bases and J by 3 bases, 5 bases remained unmatched. CDR3 sequence: CASSLAGGPGYEQYF. CDR3 bases: TGTGCCAGCAGCTTAGCGGGAGGGCCAGGCTACGAGCAGTACTTC.

Ten or more counts support this clonotype. This chain connects TRBV6-1 to TRBJ2-5; 8 nucleotides line up with TRBD2. CDR3 length: 13 amino acids. CDR1 is MNHNS and CDR2 is SASEGT in the germline V gene. The V gene end was trimmed by 6 bases and the J gene end by 6 bases; junction bases not matched to a gene: 6. The CDR3, as DNA: TGTGCCAGCAGGAGTAGCGGGGAGAAGACCCAGTACTTC. Encoded protein: CASRSSGEKTQYF.

This sequence joins TRBV3-1 and TRBJ2-7; no clear D. CDR1 is LGHDT, CDR2 YNNKEL, per germline (reference sequence). This CDR3 is built from 12 residues. The germline V and J ends were trimmed by 1 base and 7 bases, with 8 bases remaining between them. CDR3 protein: CASSQGPGEQYF. CDR3 nucleotide sequence: TGTGCCAGCAGCCAAGGCCCCGGAGAGCAGTACTTC.

The genes are TRBV20-1 and TRBJ2-5, with D unclear. The CDR3 has 11 residues. CDR1 DFQATT and CDR2 SNEGSKA come from the germline V gene (reference sequence). V lost 6 bases and J lost 5, with 10 bases in between. The CDR3: CSAQRRETQYF. The CDR3 DNA follows: TGCAGTGCACAGAGAAGGGAGACCCAGTACTTC.

This clonotype was seen more than once but under ten times. The chain has TRBV3-1 and TRBJ2-7, with TRBD2 matching 8 bases. This CDR3 is built from 16 residues. Germline V gives CDR1 LGHDT, CDR2 YNNKEL (reference sequence). The V and J ends lost 0 bases and 3 bases, in that order; junction bases with no gene match: 7. CDR3 amino acids: CASSQDQLAVDYEQYF. The DNA of the CDR3 is TGTGCCAGCAGCCAAGATCAACTAGCGGTAGACTACGAGCAGTACTTC.

The V call is TRBV20-1, the J call TRBJ2-1; possible D gene TRBD1, 5 bases. In germline, CDR1 is DFQATT, CDR2 SNEGSKA (reference sequence). This CDR3 is 15 amino acids long. V was clipped by 6 bases and J by 4 bases, with 19 bases between them. The CDR3 region is CSAPPPRGGYNEQFF. For the CDR3, the DNA is TGCAGTGCCCCACCCCCTAGGGGTGGGTACAATGAGCAGTTCTTC.

This clonotype was seen many times. This sequence joins TRBV2 and TRBJ2-1; 7 positions match TRBD1. Germline CDR1 and CDR2: SNHLY and FYNNEI. The CDR3 is made up of 13 amino acids. The V and J ends lost 7 bases and 8 bases, in that order; junction bases with no gene match: 8. The CDR3 is CASTEQGPDEQFF. The CDR3 nucleotides are TGTGCCAGCACGGAACAGGGGCCCGATGAGCAGTTCTTC.

J is TRBJ1-2 and V is TRBV2; 7 bases match TRBD1. V shed 5 bases and J 5 bases; nucleotides not matched to a gene: 5. The CDR3 has 13 residues. Germline CDR1 reads SNHLY; CDR2 reads FYNNEI. CDR3: CASSWDSWYGYTF. The CDR3 DNA reads as TGTGCCAGCAGTTGGGACAGTTGGTATGGCTACACCTTC.

CDR3: CSASPGFSPGELFF. The CDR3 coding sequence is TGCAGTGCTAGCCCGGGCTTCTCCCCCGGGGAGCTGTTTTTT. The rearrangement links TRBV20-1 to TRBJ2-2; unclear D gene. This CDR3 region has 14 residues. Between the trimmed V and J ends, which lost 3 bases and 6 bases, there was a span of 14 bases. The V gene's germline CDR1 is DFQATT and CDR2 SNEGSKA (reference sequence).

The genes are TRBV12-3 or TRBV12-4 and TRBJ1-1, with 9 bases lining up with TRBD1. J was trimmed by 7 bases and V by 4 bases; bases with no gene match: 7. The CDR3 loop spans 14 amino acids. CDR3 nucleotide sequence: TGTGCCAGCAGTTCCCGGGACAGGGAAAGTGAAGCTTTCTTT. Its translation is CASSSRDRESEAFF.

This clonotype has only a few counts. The chain recombines TRBV6-1 with TRBJ2-1; D is perhaps TRBD2 (5 bases). The germline CDR1 and CDR2 sequences are MNHNS and SASEGT. The CDR3 length is 14 residues. V shed 3 bases and J shed 6 bases, with 12 bases lying between them. Here the CDR3 DNA reads TGTGCCAGCAGTGATTACGTAGCGCCCAATGAGCAGTTCTTC. This encodes CASSDYVAPNEQFF.

This clonotype has just a few counts. As DNA, the CDR3 is TGCAGCACCGGGACCGCGGGGACTGAAGCTTTCTTT. Translated, it gives CSTGTAGTEAFF. V and J are TRBV29-1 and TRBJ1-1; maybe TRBD1 (5 bases). The length of the CDR3 is 12 residues. V was cut by 8 bases and J by 5 bases, with 15 bases left in between. Germline CDR1 reads SQVTM; CDR2 reads ANQGSEA.

The chain joins TRBV5-1 to TRBJ1-4; D gene uncertain. V was cut by 4 bases and J by 7 bases, with 14 bases left in between. The germline V gene encodes CDR1 SGHRS and CDR2 YFSETQ. The CDR3 contains 14 residues. The DNA for the CDR3 is TGCGCCAGCAGCCCGGATTTAATGGGTGAAAAACTGTTTTTT. Protein product: CASSPDLMGEKLFF.